Listed here are 23 T cell receptor beta chains from one sample, sequenced in a study of blood T cell repertoires in COVID-19. Data came from immunoSEQ multiplex PCR; TCRdb stores just in-frame clones and leaves some out. The data contain 130,000 to 150,000 clones, about four fifths of them singletons. Sequencing was done on a sample of PBMCs or T cells enriched from blood (not recorded which). These receptors were obtained from a man aged 45-65 years who had recovered from COVID-19.

This clone was recorded once. This chain connects TRBV30 to TRBJ2-1; 8 bases are a match to TRBD1. Germline-derived CDR1 and CDR2 are GTSNPN and SVGIG (reference sequence). V trimming: 5 bases; J trimming: 4 bases; junction bases outside the gene matches: 7. The CDR3 runs 14 residues. CDR3 loop: CAWQGDRGYNEQFF. The CDR3 region has the DNA TGTGCCTGGCAGGGAGACAGGGGTTACAATGAGCAGTTCTTC.

As DNA, the CDR3 is TGTGCCAGCAGCTTACCAGGGGCAGATACGCAGTATTTT. It encodes CASSLPGADTQYF. V gene TRBV11-3 combines with J gene TRBJ2-3; perhaps TRBD1 as D (6 bases). This CDR3 region has 13 residues. Deletions cut 2 bases from V and 4 bases from J, with 7 bases between. The V gene's germline CDR1 is SGHNT and CDR2 YENEEA.

This clone was observed a single time. V is TRBV2 and J is TRBJ2-2, with D uncertain. CDR1 is SNHLY, CDR2 FYNNEI, per germline. Between the trimmed V and J ends, which lost 4 bases and 5 bases, there was a span of 14 bases. The CDR3 contains 15 residues. Written as DNA, the CDR3 is TGTGCCAGCAGTGTGTGGCTAGGCGGAACCGGGGAGCTGTTTTTT. Protein sequence: CASSVWLGGTGELFF.

This chain links TRBV6-6 with TRBJ2-6; TRBD1 matches at 7 bases. The germline V gene has CDR1 MNHNY and CDR2 SVGAGI (reference sequence). The trim removed 6 bases at V and 0 bases at J, leaving 8 bases unmatched. The CDR3 consists of 17 residues. This chain's CDR3 is CASSRQGTSSGANVLTF. In DNA form, the CDR3 reads TGTGCCAGCAGCCGACAGGGAACCTCCTCTGGGGCCAACGTCCTGACTTTC.

This clone showed up just a few times. V and J are TRBV7-9 and TRBJ2-2; a possible D gene is TRBD2 (6 bases). CDR3 length: 14 amino acids. Trimming stripped 8 bases from V and 7 bases from J, with 17 bases between. The V gene's germline CDR1 is SEHNR and CDR2 FQNEAQ (reference sequence). The CDR3 region has the DNA TGTGCCAGCCTCAATCGGAGGGAGTTCGGGGAGCTGTTTTTT. It encodes CASLNRREFGELFF.

V gene TRBV5-1 combines with J gene TRBJ1-2, with a possible D match to TRBD1 (6 bases). The CDR3 sequence is 15 residues long. Germline CDR1 reads SGHRS; CDR2 reads YFSETQ. Trimming pared 5 bases from V and 5 bases from J, leaving 19 bases between. CDR3 sequence reads: CASRSDPTGQYGYTF. The CDR3 region has the DNA TGCGCCAGCAGATCTGACCCCACAGGACAGTATGGCTACACCTTC.

This clone was counted only a few times. V usage is TRBV10-3 and J usage is TRBJ1-2; 9 bases are shared with TRBD1. Trimming took 6 bases from V and 7 from J; bases not matched to a gene: 9. Germline V gene data show CDR1 as ENHRY and CDR2 as SYGVKD. The CDR3 contains 14 residues. The CDR3 DNA follows: TGTGCCATCAGGGGGGACAGGGAGAGCGGTGGCTACACCTTC. This encodes CAIRGDRESGGYTF.

V is TRBV27 and J is TRBJ1-1; D is undetermined. CDR3 length: 12 residues. Trimming removed 6 bases at V and 1 base at J, with 6 bases between. CDR1 and CDR2 from the germline V gene are MNHEY and SMNVEV (reference sequence). CDR3 nucleotides: TGTGCCAGCAGGAGAGGGAACACTGAAGCTTTCTTT. Protein product: CASRRGNTEAFF.

The rearrangement links TRBV5-1 to TRBJ2-2, with D tentatively TRBD1 (5 bases). Deletions cut 3 bases from V and 4 bases from J, with 13 bases between. Germline loops: CDR1 SGHRS, CDR2 YFSETQ. CDR3 length: 15 residues. Written as DNA, the CDR3 is TGCGCCAGCAGCTGGCCAACAGGACCCACCGGGGAGCTGTTTTTT. As protein: CASSWPTGPTGELFF.

The gene calls are TRBV20-1 and TRBJ2-1; no clear D gene. The CDR3 sequence is 11 residues long. Germline-derived CDR1 and CDR2 are DFQATT and SNEGSKA (reference sequence). The V and J ends lost 3 bases and 4 bases respectively, with 4 bases between them. The CDR3 sequence: CSASAYNEQFF. For the CDR3, the DNA is TGCAGTGCTAGTGCATACAATGAGCAGTTCTTC.

The CDR3 sequence: CASSLEQGQPQHF. CDR3 nucleotides: TGTGCCAGCAGCTTGGAGCAGGGGCAGCCCCAGCATTTT. The J gene is TRBJ1-5, the V gene TRBV5-4, with a tentative D call TRBD1 (6 bases). The CDR3 contains 13 residues. V lost 0 bases to trimming and J lost 7 bases, with 8 bases between them. Germline V gene sequence: CDR1 SGHNT, CDR2 YYREEE (reference sequence).

V and J are TRBV28 and TRBJ2-3, with TRBD1 matching over 7 bases. CDR1 MDHEN and CDR2 SYDVKM come from the germline V gene. The ends lost 5 bases at V and 1 base at J; junction bases unmatched: 0. The CDR3 covers 13 residues. CDR3 region: CASSGTGTDTQYF. For the CDR3, the DNA is TGTGCCAGCAGTGGGACAGGCACAGATACGCAGTATTTT.

Many counts were recorded for this clone. This chain uses TRBV6-5 with TRBJ1-1; D unclear. In germline, CDR1 is MNHEY, CDR2 SVGAGI. The V gene lost 2 bases and the J gene lost 2 bases, with 6 bases spanning the gap. The CDR3 runs 13 residues. This CDR3 is CASSYLGNTEAFF. The CDR3 region has the DNA TGTGCCAGCAGTTACCTCGGTAACACTGAAGCTTTCTTT.

This clone came up once. The chain uses TRBV18 and TRBJ1-3; D is unresolved. Trimming took 3 bases from V and 0 from J, leaving 9 bases between them. Germline V gene data show CDR1 as KGHSH and CDR2 as LQKENI. This CDR3 has 15 residues. The DNA of the CDR3 is TGTGCCAGCTCACCCAACAGTGGCTCTGGAAACACCATATATTTT. It is translated as CASSPNSGSGNTIYF.

The chain combines TRBV3-1 (or the pseudogene TRBV3-2) with TRBJ1-1, with D possibly TRBD1 on 6 matching bases. In germline, CDR1 is LGHDT, CDR2 YNNKEL (reference sequence). CDR3 length: 11 residues. V dropped 8 bases and J dropped 7 bases, with 11 bases sitting between them. CDR3 DNA sequence: TGTGCCAGCGGATACAGGGATGAAGCTTTCTTT. As protein: CASGYRDEAFF.

The chain is built from TRBV19 and TRBJ1-3, with D unclear. The CDR3 contains 15 residues. Germline lookup yields CDR1 LNHDA and CDR2 SQIVND (reference sequence). Trimming left V 5 bases short and J 0 bases short, with 11 bases between. The chain's CDR3 is CASSPSSGSGNTIYF. The CDR3 region has the DNA TGTGCCAGTAGTCCCTCAAGCGGCTCTGGAAACACCATATATTTT.

This clone appeared a single time. CDR3 in amino acids: CASSTGTGKDQPQHF. The CDR3 region has the DNA TGTGCCAGCAGTACCGGGACAGGGAAAGATCAGCCCCAGCATTTT. The J gene is TRBJ1-5, the V gene TRBV5-4; 9 nucleotides match TRBD1. This CDR3 is built from 15 residues. Germline loops: CDR1 SGHNT, CDR2 YYREEE (reference sequence). The trim removed 5 bases at V and 5 bases at J, leaving 8 bases unmatched.

J is TRBJ1-2 and V is TRBV4-3; no reliable D call. CDR3 size: 16 residues. Trimming left V 0 bases short and J 3 bases short, with 14 bases between. Germline-derived CDR1 and CDR2 are LGHNA and YSLEER. The CDR3 nucleotides read TGCGCCAGCAGCCAAGATGTAACAGAAGGATACTATGGCTACACCTTC. It is translated as CASSQDVTEGYYGYTF.

This clone was found a few times. The CDR3 region is CASSPGTHYGYTF. The CDR3 coding sequence is TGTGCCAGCAGCCCCGGGACACACTATGGCTACACCTTC. The chain carries TRBV7-2 and TRBJ1-2; possibly TRBD1 for D (6 bases). V lost 5 bases to trimming and J lost 3 bases, with 10 bases between them. The CDR3 totals 13 residues. The germline V gene has CDR1 SGHTA and CDR2 FQGNSA.

CDR3 in DNA: TGTGCCAGTAGTTATACAGAGTCCGAAATTTACGAGCAGTACTTC. It specifies CASSYTESEIYEQYF. The chain recombines TRBV19 with TRBJ2-7, with D uncertain. Trimming removed 5 bases from V and 4 bases from J, with 18 bases in between. The CDR3 covers 15 residues. Germline assignment: CDR1 LNHDA and CDR2 SQIVND (reference sequence).

In this sample, this clone turned up once. The chain has TRBV6-5 and TRBJ1-1, with 9 bases that match TRBD1. There are 15 residues in the CDR3. V shed 2 bases and J 4 bases; nucleotides not matched to a gene: 5. Germline loops: CDR1 MNHEY, CDR2 SVGAGI. DNA of the CDR3: TGTGCCAGCAGTTACAGCACAGGGGGCGTCACTGAAGCTTTCTTT. This sequence encodes CASSYSTGGVTEAFF.

V gene TRBV6-5 combines with J gene TRBJ1-2, with 7 positions matching TRBD1. Germline V gives CDR1 MNHEY, CDR2 SVGAGI. Trimming at V came to 6 bases and at J to 7 bases, leaving 5 bases not matched to a gene. CDR3 size: 12 residues. This CDR3 reads CASSPDRVGYTF. CDR3 sequence (DNA): TGTGCCAGCAGCCCAGACAGGGTTGGCTACACCTTC.

The V call is TRBV7-3, the J call TRBJ2-1, with 10 nucleotides matching TRBD1. The CDR3 consists of 15 residues. Germline assignment: CDR1 SGHTA and CDR2 FQGTGA. V dropped 1 base and J dropped 6; count of bases not matched to a gene: 3. The CDR3 reads CASSLKGQGFNEQFF. The CDR3 bases are TGTGCCAGCAGCTTAAAGGGACAGGGGTTCAATGAGCAGTTCTTC.